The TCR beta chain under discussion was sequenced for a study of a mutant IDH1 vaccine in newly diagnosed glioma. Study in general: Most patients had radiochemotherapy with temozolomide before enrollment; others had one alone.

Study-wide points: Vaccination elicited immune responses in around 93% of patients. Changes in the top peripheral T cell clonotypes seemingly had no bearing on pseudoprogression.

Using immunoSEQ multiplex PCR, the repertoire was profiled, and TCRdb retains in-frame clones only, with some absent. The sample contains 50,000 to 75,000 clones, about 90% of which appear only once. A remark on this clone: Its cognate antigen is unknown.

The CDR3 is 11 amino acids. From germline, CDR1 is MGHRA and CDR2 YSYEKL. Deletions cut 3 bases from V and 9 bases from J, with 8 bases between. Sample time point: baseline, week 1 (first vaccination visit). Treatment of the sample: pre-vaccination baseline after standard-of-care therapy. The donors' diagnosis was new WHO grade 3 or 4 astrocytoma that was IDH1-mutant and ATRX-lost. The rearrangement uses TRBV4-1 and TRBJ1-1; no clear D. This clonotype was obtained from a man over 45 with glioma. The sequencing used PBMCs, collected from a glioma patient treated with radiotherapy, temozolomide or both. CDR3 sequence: CASSQGMQAFF. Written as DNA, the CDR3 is TGCGCCAGCAGCCAGGGGATGCAAGCTTTCTTT.